This T cell receptor (beta chain) was identified in a study of T cell responses to AZD1222 COVID-19 vaccine. Notes on the study in general: The repertoires were collected only after the peak T cell response. Clonal diversity was possibly underestimated; the donors were predominantly white British and more often female.

The assay was immunoSEQ multiplex PCR, and TCRdb's table has in-frame clones only and misses some. Of more than 95,000 clones detected, roughly nine tenths appear once; the ten largest clones hold around 6.9%. This CDR3 spans 16 amino acids. V was pared by 2 bases and J by 7 bases, with 6 bases of the junction left unmatched. The germline CDR1 and CDR2 sequences are SGHAT and FQNNGV. To note about this clone: Its specificity is not known.

The V call is TRBV11-2, the J call TRBJ2-1; 12 bases match TRBD2. This sequence was found in an adult in good health. The sequences come from peripheral blood, collected on day 0 of AZD1222 vaccination. The CDR3: CASSLLASGRGNEQFF. The CDR3 DNA reads TGTGCCAGCAGCTTATTGGCTAGCGGGAGGGGTAATGAGCAGTTCTTC.